This T cell receptor (beta chain) was captured in a study of regulatory dendritic cells for organ transplantation. Overall study results and limits: Mature dendritic cells appeared to drive more memory CD8+ clonal expansion than regulatory ones.

The data were produced by immunoSEQ multiplex PCR, yet TCRdb's version contains in-frame clones alone and is incomplete. This sample has roughly 12,000 clones; roughly three quarters occur once, and the top ten carry around 0.99%. This clone was detected a few times. Its matching antigen is unknown. The germline CDR1 and CDR2 sequences are KGHSH and LQKENI. Trimming cost V 3 bases and J 0 bases, with 9 bases left between them. The CDR3 extends over 15 amino acids. CFSE-labeled sorted T cells met regulatory or mature dendritic cells for 4 to 6 days. CD4+ or CD8+ T cells were sorted as naive CD45RA+ or memory CD45RO+.

The receptor was derived from a human donor in good health. Sequences were obtained from naive CD8+ T cells from blood cultured with regulatory dendritic cells. Sample subset: CD45RA+ naive T cells. J is TRBJ1-5 and V is TRBV18; D unresolved. The CDR3 protein is CASSPVGDSNQPQHF. DNA of the CDR3: TGTGCCAGCTCACCGGTGGGAGATAGCAATCAGCCCCAGCATTTT.